A single sample is the source of the 30 T cell receptor beta chains below, sequenced in a study of cytomegalovirus exposure and HLA in healthy donors. It was with 60 Vbeta and 13 Jbeta primers that the PCR ran. Method: immunoSEQ multiplex PCR; TCRdb's copy keeps in-frame clones and lacks some. The table includes about 130,000 clones, 81% detected once. The sequencing sample was made of PBMCs. The receptors come from a woman aged 40-49 years in good health and CMV-seropositive.

The chain recombines TRBV6-1 with TRBJ1-2; the D gene is possibly TRBD1 (6 bases). The CDR3 totals 12 residues. V was trimmed by 4 bases and J by 8 bases, leaving 11 bases between them. Germline-derived CDR1 and CDR2 are MNHNS and SASEGT. The CDR3 DNA sequence: TGTGCCAGCAGTGGGGACATATACGGCTACACCTTC. Its protein product is CASSGDIYGYTF.

The chain links TRBV29-1 to TRBJ1-1; no reliable D call. Trimming removed 6 bases at V and 0 bases at J, with 11 bases between. This CDR3 comprises 13 residues. Germline V gene sequence: CDR1 SQVTM, CDR2 ANQGSEA. The CDR3 nucleotides are TGCAGCGTGGTTAGGCGGATGAACACTGAAGCTTTCTTT. Translated, it gives CSVVRRMNTEAFF.

The chain joins TRBV6-5 to TRBJ1-5; D remains unclear. Germline assignment: CDR1 MNHEY and CDR2 SVGAGI. Deletions cut 1 base from V and 5 bases from J, with 6 bases between. The CDR3 covers 13 residues. CDR3 in amino acids: CASSYFADQPQHF. The CDR3 DNA follows: TGTGCCAGCAGTTACTTCGCAGATCAGCCCCAGCATTTT.

The J gene is TRBJ2-7, the V gene TRBV7-8, with 7 bases aligning to TRBD1. The CDR3 consists of 16 residues. The V gene end was trimmed by 5 bases and the J gene end by 1 base; junction bases not matched to a gene: 11. Germline loops: CDR1 SGHVS, CDR2 FQNEAQ. CDR3 bases: TGTGCCAGCAGCCCGACAAGACAGGGTGCGTCCTACGAGCAGTACTTC. Translation gives CASSPTRQGASYEQYF.

The chain has TRBV29-1 and TRBJ2-7; 10 nucleotides match TRBD2. Germline V CDR1 and CDR2: SQVTM, ANQGSEA. This CDR3 has 15 amino acids. V lost 1 base and J lost 4; bases outside the gene matches: 7. For the CDR3, the DNA is TGCAGCGTTGAAGGGACTAGCGGCGGGTTTTACGAGCAGTACTTC. Amino acids: CSVEGTSGGFYEQYF.

The chain combines TRBV21-1 with TRBJ2-3; the DNA was not compared with TRBD1, the D call given in the table. TRBV21-1 is designated a pseudogene. This CDR3 has 15 amino acids. Here the CDR3 DNA reads TGTGCCAGCAGCTGGTCCAGGCCCCACACAGATACGCAGTATTTT. Amino acid sequence: CASSWSRPHTDTQYF.

The chain couples TRBV27 to TRBJ2-1; 14 nucleotides agree with TRBD2. CDR3 size: 17 residues. V shed 1 base and J 6 bases; nucleotides not matched to a gene: 5. CDR1 is MNHEY, CDR2 SMNVEV, per germline (reference sequence). This CDR3 reads CASSLWTSGRLGNEQFF. CDR3 nucleotide sequence: TGTGCCAGCAGTTTATGGACTAGCGGGAGGCTAGGCAATGAGCAGTTCTTC.

Of note for this clone: Germline is not matched at one junction end, which may reflect a read error. The chain links TRBV7-7 to TRBJ2-1; D perhaps matches TRBD2 (7 bases). Looked up from germline, CDR1 is SSHAT and CDR2 is FNYEAQ (reference sequence). The CDR3 is 15 amino acids. CDR3 in amino acids: CASSLRLGGGNEQFF. The DNA for the CDR3 is TGTGCTAGCAGCTTAAGACTAGGGGGGGGCAATGAGCAGTTCTTC.

V usage is TRBV19 and J usage is TRBJ1-1, with TRBD1 identical over 8 bases. V lost 4 bases and J lost 11; bases outside the gene matches: 9. The CDR3 has 13 amino acids. CDR1 is LNHDA and CDR2 is SQIVND in the germline V gene (reference sequence). The chain's CDR3 is CASSTRPGGDAFF. The CDR3 region has the DNA TGTGCCAGTAGTACGCGCCCAGGGGGCGACGCTTTCTTT.

The gene calls are TRBV28 and TRBJ2-7; D is uncertain. The V gene's germline CDR1 is MDHEN and CDR2 SYDVKM. V was clipped by 4 bases and J by 4 bases, with 14 bases between them. The CDR3 loop spans 14 amino acids. The CDR3 DNA reads TGTGCCAGCAGTTCCCCGCCACTGACTTACGAGCAGTACTTC. It translates to CASSSPPLTYEQYF.

V usage is TRBV6-1 and J usage is TRBJ1-1; D gene uncertain. The CDR3 is 15 amino acids. In germline, CDR1 is MNHNS, CDR2 SASEGT. The V gene lost 6 bases and the J gene lost 0 bases, with 14 bases spanning the gap. The CDR3 DNA reads as TGTGCCAGCAGCCCGACACCAGCCATGAACACTGAAGCTTTCTTT. Amino acids: CASSPTPAMNTEAFF.

The gene calls are TRBV6-5 and TRBJ1-2, with TRBD1 matching 7 bases. The ends lost 2 bases at V and 8 bases at J; junction bases unmatched: 5. This CDR3 is 13 amino acids long. Germline lookup yields CDR1 MNHEY and CDR2 SVGAGI. The CDR3 loop reads CASSYRQGGGYTF. DNA for the CDR3: TGTGCCAGCAGTTACCGGCAGGGGGGCGGCTACACCTTC.

This chain joins TRBV21-1 and TRBJ2-7; TRBD2 is the table's D call, not checked against the DNA. TRBV21-1 represents a pseudogene. The CDR3 loop spans 17 amino acids. DNA of the CDR3: TGTGCCAGCAGCAAAGGTAGCGGGAGGGCCGTCTATAGCGAGCAGTACTTC. This translates into CASSKGSGRAVYSEQYF.

This chain connects TRBV20-1 to TRBJ2-7; D not resolved. Germline V gene sequence: CDR1 DFQATT, CDR2 SNEGSKA (reference sequence). The CDR3 loop spans 11 amino acids. Trimming pared 6 bases from V and 6 bases from J, leaving 12 bases between. The CDR3 reads CSATFGFEQYF. The CDR3 DNA reads TGCAGTGCCACCTTCGGGTTCGAGCAGTACTTC.

In nucleotides, the CDR3 is TGTGCCAGCACCTTCGGGTCAGTGAACACTGAAGCTTTCTTT. Amino acid sequence: CASTFGSVNTEAFF. This sequence joins TRBV6-5 and TRBJ1-1; the D is unclear. The CDR3 covers 14 residues. The germline V gene encodes CDR1 MNHEY and CDR2 SVGAGI. V was trimmed by 7 bases and J by 0 bases, leaving 12 bases between them.

The J gene is TRBJ1-1, the V gene TRBV9; D unclear. The germline V gene has CDR1 SGDLS and CDR2 YYNGEE. The V and J ends lost 0 bases and 1 base respectively, with 4 bases between them. The CDR3 sequence is 13 residues long. The CDR3 loop is CASSVDGNTEAFF. DNA of the CDR3: TGTGCCAGCAGCGTAGACGGGAACACTGAAGCTTTCTTT.

V usage is TRBV5-4 and J usage is TRBJ2-7; 12 bases are shared with TRBD2. V trimming: 3 bases; J trimming: 0 bases; junction bases outside the gene matches: 10. Germline CDR1 reads SGHNT; CDR2 reads YYREEE (reference sequence). CDR3 length: 18 residues. The CDR3 nucleotides are TGTGCCAGCAGCTGGGGCCTAGCGGGAGGGCCCCGCTCCTACGAGCAGTACTTC. Translation: CASSWGLAGGPRSYEQYF.

This rearrangement joins TRBV27 to TRBJ2-7; 9 bases align to TRBD1. Germline CDR1 reads MNHEY; CDR2 reads SMNVEV (reference sequence). After removal of 3 bases from V and 5 bases from J, the junction contained 5 bases not matched to a gene. This CDR3 comprises 14 residues. The CDR3 DNA follows: TGTGCCAGCAGTTTCGGGACAGGGTTAAACGAGCAGTACTTC. This sequence encodes CASSFGTGLNEQYF.

The genes are TRBV4-1 and TRBJ2-7; 9 positions agree with TRBD2. V lost 1 base to trimming and J lost 4 bases; unmatched junction nucleotides: 11. From germline, CDR1 is MGHRA and CDR2 YSYEKL. The CDR3 sequence is 17 residues long. The CDR3 bases are TGCGCCAGCAGCCAAGTTCTCGCGGGAGGGCCAAGGTACGAGCAGTACTTC. Its protein is CASSQVLAGGPRYEQYF.

Note on this clone: This sample includes further DNA sequences coding for the same CDR3. The CDR3 loop reads CASSFLSGTDTQYF. The DNA of the CDR3 is TGTGCCAGCAGTTTCCTCTCTGGCACAGATACGCAGTATTTT. This chain connects TRBV28 to TRBJ2-3; no reliable D call. This CDR3 region has 14 residues. CDR1 and CDR2 (germline): MDHEN, SYDVKM. With 3 bases removed from V and 1 base from J, the gap between germline ends came to 8 bases. Full variable domain (rest looked up from reference TRBV28 and TRBJ2-3): DVKVTQSSRYLVKRTGEKVFLECVQDMDHENMFWYRQDPGLGLRLIYFSYDVKMKEKGDIPEGYSVSREKKERFSLILESASTNQTSMYLCASSFLSGTDTQYFGPGTRLTVL.

The sample holds a few counts of this clone. The rearrangement joins TRBV4-3 to TRBJ2-1, with TRBD2 matching over 11 bases. With V trimmed by 0 bases and J by 1 base, 2 bases remained unmatched. The CDR3 sequence is 17 residues long. Per germline, CDR1 LGHNA and CDR2 YSLEER. The CDR3 spells CASSQEIAGGSYNEQFF. For the CDR3, the DNA is TGCGCCAGCAGCCAAGAAATAGCGGGAGGGTCCTACAATGAGCAGTTCTTC.

The J gene is TRBJ2-1, the V gene TRBV6-6, with a tentative D call TRBD1 (7 bases). Deletions cut 5 bases from V and 0 bases from J, with 11 bases between. Germline V gene lookup returns CDR1 MNHNY and CDR2 SVGAGI (reference sequence). The CDR3 loop spans 15 amino acids. DNA for the CDR3: TGTGCCAGCAGTCCAGGGGGGTTCTCCTACAATGAGCAGTTCTTC. Amino acid sequence: CASSPGGFSYNEQFF.

Notes on this clone: This same CDR3 is encoded by further DNA sequences in the sample. V usage is TRBV4-1 and J usage is TRBJ2-5, with 12 bases aligning to TRBD2. The CDR3 has 15 residues. Germline trimming cut 5 bases from V and 2 bases from J; bases unmatched to any gene: 3. Germline V gene sequence: CDR1 MGHRA, CDR2 YSYEKL. Here the CDR3 reads CASSTLAGGQETQYF. CDR3 coding DNA: TGCGCCAGCAGCACCCTAGCGGGGGGGCAAGAGACCCAGTACTTC.

This chain connects TRBV7-2 to TRBJ2-7, with TRBD1 matching over 11 bases. The ends lost 5 bases at V and 2 bases at J; junction bases unmatched: 2. Germline V gene data show CDR1 as SGHTA and CDR2 as FQGNSA. The CDR3 is 14 amino acids. Here the CDR3 DNA reads TGTGCCAGCAGCCGGGACAGGGGGGCCTACGAGCAGTACTTC. It is translated as CASSRDRGAYEQYF.

The gene calls are TRBV2 and TRBJ2-2; 7 bases match TRBD1. CDR1 is SNHLY and CDR2 is FYNNEI in the germline V gene. This CDR3 comprises 14 residues. V shed 6 bases and J 5 bases; nucleotides not matched to a gene: 6. CDR3 residues: CASRPGQFTGELFF. In DNA, the CDR3 is TGTGCCAGCAGACCGGGACAGTTTACCGGGGAGCTGTTTTTT.

This clone occurred a few times. The chain has TRBV27 and TRBJ2-2; TRBD2 matches at 9 bases. CDR1 is MNHEY, CDR2 SMNVEV, per germline (reference sequence). The CDR3 contains 13 residues. V shed 8 bases, J shed 3 bases, and the junction held 1 base outside the gene matches. CDR3 region: CASGTSYTGELFF. CDR3 sequence (DNA): TGTGCCAGCGGGACTAGCTACACCGGGGAGCTGTTTTTT.

V usage is TRBV12-5 and J usage is TRBJ1-2, with D tentatively TRBD1 (6 bases). CDR3 length: 15 residues. Germline assignment: CDR1 LGHNT and CDR2 FRNRAP. With 4 bases removed from V and 5 bases from J, the gap between germline ends came to 17 bases. The chain's CDR3 is CASGSWGPEAYGYTF. CDR3 sequence (DNA): TGTGCTAGTGGTTCCTGGGGGCCCGAGGCGTATGGCTACACCTTC.

V is TRBV25-1 and J is TRBJ2-1; D remains ambiguous. V shed 3 bases and J shed 10 bases, with 16 bases lying between them. Per the germline V gene, CDR1 is MGHDK and CDR2 is SYGVNS. The CDR3 covers 14 residues. The DNA for the CDR3 is TGTGCCAGCAGTGATGCGAGGCCGTTTGAGGAGCAGTTCTTC. This gives the protein CASSDARPFEEQFF.

This chain connects TRBV10-1 to TRBJ1-2, with D possibly being TRBD1 (6 bases). The CDR3 sequence is 15 residues long. Germline CDR1 and CDR2: WNHNN and SYGVQD (reference sequence). V was shortened by 7 bases and J by 0 bases, with 15 bases between the two germline ends. CDR3 DNA: TGCGCCAGCACCCAAGGTGAGGGGGCTAACTATGGCTACACCTTC. Translation: CASTQGEGANYGYTF.

This clone was detected only once. This chain connects TRBV18 to TRBJ1-1, with 10 bases matching TRBD1. The CDR3 consists of 15 residues. V was pared by 3 bases and J by 3 bases, with 4 bases of the junction left unmatched. CDR1 is KGHSH, CDR2 LQKENI, per germline. The CDR3 DNA reads as TGTGCCAGCTCACCTTGGACAGGGGGTGACACTGAAGCTTTCTTT. Amino acid sequence: CASSPWTGGDTEAFF.